Listed here are 26 T cell receptor beta chains from one sample, sequenced in a study of blood T cell repertoires in COVID-19. Assay used: immunoSEQ multiplex PCR; TCRdb lists only in-frame clones, some missing. The data contain hundreds of thousands of clones, around 86% of them seen just once; the ten biggest clones take up over 1.3%. Sample: peripheral blood. The receptors originated from a woman aged 30 to 39 with active or convalescent COVID-19.

This clone has just one count. The genes are TRBV5-1 and TRBJ2-7; D might be TRBD1 (5 bases). The CDR3 is 16 residues long. Germline CDR1 SGHRS, CDR2 YFSETQ. V lost 1 base and J lost 2, with 16 bases in between. The CDR3 loop reads CASSLSDTLATYEQYF. CDR3 bases: TGCGCCAGCAGCTTGTCGGACACACTGGCCACCTACGAGCAGTACTTC.

The chain combines TRBV25-1 with TRBJ2-1, with a possible D match to TRBD1 (6 bases). The CDR3 consists of 15 residues. Trimming removed 6 bases at V and 3 bases at J, with 15 bases between. The germline V gene has CDR1 MGHDK and CDR2 SYGVNS. In DNA form, the CDR3 reads TGTGCCAGCAGGAACCGGGGACACTACTACAATGAGCAGTTCTTC. This codes for CASRNRGHYYNEQFF.

CDR3 residues: CASRKGTSGRETQYF. The DNA for the CDR3 is TGTGCCAGCAGAAAAGGGACTAGCGGGAGAGAGACCCAGTACTTC. The chain uses TRBV6-5 and TRBJ2-5; 14 nucleotides match TRBD2. The V segment lost 6 bases and the J segment 4 bases; nucleotides outside the gene matches: 4. The CDR3 has 15 residues. Germline CDR1 MNHEY, CDR2 SVGAGI.

The chain couples TRBV10-1 to TRBJ2-2, with D tentatively TRBD1 (5 bases). Germline V lookup: CDR1 WNHNN, CDR2 SYGVQD (reference sequence). CDR3 length: 13 amino acids. Trimming removed 7 bases from V and 6 bases from J, with 12 bases in between. The CDR3 bases are TGCGCCAGCAAGGAAGGGGTGTCCGGGGAGCTGTTTTTT. Translation gives CASKEGVSGELFF.

This clone has a handful of counts. The CDR3 bases are TGTGCCAGTAGTAGTGCTATGAACACTGAAGCTTTCTTT. Translating gives CASSSAMNTEAFF. The chain links TRBV19 to TRBJ1-1; D call uncertain. The CDR3 is 13 residues long. In germline, CDR1 is LNHDA, CDR2 SQIVND (reference sequence). V shed 4 bases and J shed 0 bases, with 6 bases lying between them.

This rearrangement joins TRBV6-5 to TRBJ2-7; 11 bases map to TRBD2. Losses at the gene ends were 6 bases for V and 0 bases for J; bases not matched to a gene: 4. This CDR3 has 15 residues. Germline V gene sequence: CDR1 MNHEY, CDR2 SVGAGI. The CDR3 protein is CASRRTSGSSYEQYF. The CDR3 nucleotides read TGTGCCAGCAGACGCACTAGCGGGAGCTCCTACGAGCAGTACTTC.

V gene TRBV6-5 combines with J gene TRBJ1-1; 9 nucleotides line up with TRBD1. Germline CDR1 is MNHEY and CDR2 is SVGAGI. J gave up 0 bases and V 7 bases, and 6 bases lay outside the gene matches. CDR3 size: 15 residues. The chain's CDR3 is CASKEDRGLNTEAFF. The CDR3 bases are TGTGCCAGCAAAGAGGACAGGGGACTGAACACTGAAGCTTTCTTT.

CDR3 nucleotide sequence: TGTGCCAGCAGTTCACGACTAGCGGGGGGGCTTGGTGAAGAGACCCAGTACTTC. Protein product: CASSSRLAGGLGEETQYF. This sequence joins TRBV27 and TRBJ2-5; TRBD2 matches at 14 bases. Trimming cost V 4 bases and J 3 bases; bases outside gene matches: 10. Germline V lookup: CDR1 MNHEY, CDR2 SMNVEV (reference sequence). The CDR3 covers 18 residues.

The rearrangement links TRBV16 to TRBJ1-4; no firm D call. In germline, CDR1 is KGHSY, CDR2 FQNENV. This CDR3 contains 19 residues. Trimming took off 4 bases at V and 7 bases at J, with 28 bases between the two ends. The CDR3 DNA sequence: TGTGCCAGCAGCCCAAGAATAACCTCTTATCAGGCACTTCGTGAAAAACTGTTTTTT. As protein: CASSPRITSYQALREKLFF.

This rearrangement joins TRBV2 to TRBJ1-6; unclear D gene. Germline V gives CDR1 SNHLY, CDR2 FYNNEI. V lost 3 bases and J lost 6, with 9 bases in between. This CDR3 is built from 14 residues. CDR3 DNA sequence: TGTGCCAGCAGTGACCCAGGTGGTAATTCACCCCTCCACTTT. Its translation is CASSDPGGNSPLHF. The full variable domain, its missing parts supplied by reference TRBV2 and TRBJ1-6, is EPEVTQTPSHQVTQMGQEVILRCVPISNHLYFYWYRQILGQKVEFLVSFYNNEISEKSEIFDDQFSVERPDGSNFTLKIRSTKLEDSAMYFCASSDPGGNSPLHFGNGTRLTVT.

The chain carries TRBV5-1 and TRBJ1-1, with 7 bases matching TRBD1. This CDR3 contains 15 residues. V lost 1 base to trimming and J lost 1 base; unmatched junction nucleotides: 4. Germline V gene data show CDR1 as SGHRS and CDR2 as YFSETQ. The CDR3 sequence is CASSLRTGPNTEAFF. The CDR3 DNA follows: TGCGCCAGCAGCTTGCGGACAGGACCGAACACTGAAGCTTTCTTT. Looking up the rest from reference TRBV5-1 and TRBJ1-1 gives the full variable domain: KAGVTQTPRYLIKTRGQQVTLSCSPISGHRSVSWYQQTPGQGLQFLFEYFSETQRNKGNFPGRFSGRQFSNSRSEMNVSTLELGDSALYLCASSLRTGPNTEAFFGQGTRLTVV.

This clone was detected once. The V call is TRBV5-1, the J call TRBJ2-7; 9 nucleotides match TRBD2. Unmatched junction bases numbered 11, after V lost 2 bases and J lost 2 bases. Germline CDR1 reads SGHRS; CDR2 reads YFSETQ. The CDR3 loop spans 17 amino acids. CDR3 DNA sequence: TGCGCCAGCAGCTTCGGTAGTTTGGCGGGGGGGACCTACGAGCAGTACTTC. Translating gives CASSFGSLAGGTYEQYF.

The chain carries TRBV15 and TRBJ1-3; D is possibly TRBD1 (5 bases). The V gene lost 2 bases and the J gene lost 0 bases, with 8 bases spanning the gap. The CDR3 is made up of 15 amino acids. Looked up from germline, CDR1 is LNHNV and CDR2 is YYDKDF (reference sequence). CDR3 residues: CATSRQTVSGNTIYF. The CDR3, as DNA: TGTGCCACCAGCAGACAGACAGTCTCTGGAAACACCATATATTTT.

The CDR3 region has the DNA TGTGCCAGCAGTTACTCGAGCTCTGGGGCCAACGTCCTGACTTTC. Its translation is CASSYSSSGANVLTF. The chain links TRBV6-5 to TRBJ2-6; no clear D. With 0 bases removed from V and 0 bases from J, the gap between germline ends came to 3 bases. Germline CDR1 MNHEY, CDR2 SVGAGI. The CDR3 is 15 residues long.

In DNA, the CDR3 is TGTGCCACCAGCAGACAACAGGGTCAGCCCCAGCATTTT. The encoded protein is CATSRQQGQPQHF. The rearrangement links TRBV15 to TRBJ1-5; maybe TRBD1 (6 bases). Germline-derived CDR1 and CDR2 are LNHNV and YYDKDF (reference sequence). V lost 2 bases, J lost 6 bases, and 8 bases lay in between. The CDR3 length is 13 residues.

V is TRBV9 and J is TRBJ2-1; TRBD2 matches at 8 bases. CDR3 length equals 14 residues. J lost 4 bases, V lost 6 bases, and 6 bases had no gene match. Per the germline V gene, CDR1 is SGDLS and CDR2 is YYNGEE. The CDR3 spells CASTFGRGYNEQFF. The CDR3 bases are TGTGCCAGCACTTTCGGGAGGGGATACAATGAGCAGTTCTTC.

This clone was counted a single time. The V gene is TRBV19, the J gene TRBJ1-2; TRBD1 is a possible D gene (6 bases). This CDR3 is 14 amino acids long. Trimming pared 6 bases from V and 4 bases from J, leaving 15 bases between. Germline lookup yields CDR1 LNHDA and CDR2 SQIVND (reference sequence). The CDR3 here is CASSPGGPGYGYTF. CDR3 DNA: TGTGCCAGTAGCCCCGGGGGGCCGGGCTATGGCTACACCTTC.

The gene calls are TRBV5-1 and TRBJ1-4; 7 positions match TRBD1. The V gene's germline CDR1 is SGHRS and CDR2 YFSETQ. After removal of 0 bases from V and 7 bases from J, the junction contained 15 bases not matched to a gene. The CDR3 extends over 18 amino acids. The CDR3 DNA reads as TGCGCCAGCAGCTTGGCCCCCACCGACAGGGCTGGCGCTGAAAAACTGTTTTTT. Translated, it gives CASSLAPTDRAGAEKLFF.

This chain connects TRBV5-4 to TRBJ2-3; 7 bases match TRBD1. V gave up 6 bases and J gave up 4 bases; unmatched junction bases: 8. Germline V gene data show CDR1 as SGHNT and CDR2 as YYREEE (reference sequence). The CDR3 spans 14 residues. The CDR3, as DNA: TGTGCCAGCACCCGAGACAGGGTCCCAGATACGCAGTATTTT. Its translation: CASTRDRVPDTQYF.

V usage is TRBV6-5 and J usage is TRBJ2-3; 7 bases fit TRBD2. J gave up 6 bases and V 2 bases, and 5 bases lay outside the gene matches. This CDR3 region has 14 residues. Looked up from germline, CDR1 is MNHEY and CDR2 is SVGAGI. The CDR3 sequence is CASSYRRESDTQYF. CDR3 bases: TGTGCCAGCAGTTACCGGCGGGAGTCCGATACGCAGTATTTT.

J is TRBJ1-5 and V is TRBV6-1; TRBD1 matches 7 bases. The ends lost 2 bases at V and 5 bases at J; junction bases unmatched: 12. This CDR3 spans 17 amino acids. Germline V gene data show CDR1 as MNHNS and CDR2 as SASEGT. The CDR3 is CASSEFRQGGFHQPQHF. The DNA for the CDR3 is TGTGCCAGCAGTGAATTTAGACAGGGAGGTTTCCATCAGCCCCAGCATTTT.

This clone appeared a single time. V is TRBV19 and J is TRBJ2-1; TRBD2 aligns across 8 bases. Germline CDR1 and CDR2: LNHDA and SQIVND (reference sequence). This CDR3 comprises 15 residues. Trimming at V came to 8 bases and at J to 2 bases, leaving 8 bases not matched to a gene. The CDR3 is CASHLAGGPYNEQFF. CDR3 coding DNA: TGTGCCAGTCATTTGGCGGGAGGCCCCTACAATGAGCAGTTCTTC.

The V call is TRBV7-8, the J call TRBJ1-2, with a tentative D call TRBD1 (6 bases). CDR1 is SGHVS and CDR2 is FQNEAQ in the germline V gene. The V end lost 3 bases, the J end lost 0 bases, and 20 bases lay between the germline ends. This CDR3 is built from 18 residues. The CDR3 DNA follows: TGTGCCAGCAGCTTGGGGGCTCGGGACGGTAGAGCTAACTATGGCTACACCTTC. It encodes CASSLGARDGRANYGYTF.

The rearrangement joins TRBV4-1 to TRBJ2-3, with 8 bases aligning to TRBD2. Germline CDR1 is MGHRA and CDR2 is YSYEKL. The CDR3 is made up of 18 amino acids. Unmatched junction bases numbered 12, after V lost 2 bases and J lost 2 bases. CDR3 sequence (DNA): TGCGCCAGCAGCCAACCCGGGGTGGCTAGCGGGCCCACAGATACGCAGTATTTT. Its protein is CASSQPGVASGPTDTQYF.

This clone was observed a single time. The chain employs TRBV5-4 and TRBJ1-5; TRBD1 matches 9 bases. CDR1 is SGHNT and CDR2 is YYREEE in the germline V gene (reference sequence). CDR3 length: 15 amino acids. V was clipped by 4 bases and J by 5 bases; unmatched bases: 7. The CDR3 nucleotides read TGTGCCAGCAGCCCAGGACAGGGGAGGGATCAGCCCCAGCATTTT. Translated, it gives CASSPGQGRDQPQHF. The full variable domain, in which reference TRBV5-4 and TRBJ1-5 provide the parts outside the CDR3, is ETGVTQSPTHLIKTRGQQVTLRCSSQSGHNTVSWYQQALGQGPQFIFQYYREEENGRGNFPPRFSGLQFPNYSSELNVNALELDDSALYLCASSPGQGRDQPQHFGDGTRLSIL.

The genes are TRBV6-5 and TRBJ1-2; 7 nucleotides line up with TRBD1. With V trimmed by 5 bases and J by 8 bases, 8 bases remained unmatched. CDR1 is MNHEY and CDR2 is SVGAGI in the germline V gene. There are 13 residues in the CDR3. CDR3 loop: CASSQRQGWGYTF. The DNA of the CDR3 is TGTGCCAGCAGTCAACGACAGGGCTGGGGCTACACCTTC.